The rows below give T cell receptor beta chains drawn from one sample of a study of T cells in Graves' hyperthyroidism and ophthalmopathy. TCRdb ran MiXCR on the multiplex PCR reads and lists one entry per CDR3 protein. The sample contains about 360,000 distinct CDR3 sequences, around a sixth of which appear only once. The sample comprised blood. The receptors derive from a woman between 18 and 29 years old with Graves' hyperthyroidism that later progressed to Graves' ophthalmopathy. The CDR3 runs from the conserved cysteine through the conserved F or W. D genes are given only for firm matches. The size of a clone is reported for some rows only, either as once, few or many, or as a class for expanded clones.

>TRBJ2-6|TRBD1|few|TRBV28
CASSLPWTGPSGANVLTF
TGTGCCAGCAGTTTACCCTGGACAGGCCCCTCTGGGGCCAACGTCCTGACTTTC
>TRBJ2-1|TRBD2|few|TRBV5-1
CASSLGLAGGGEQFF
TGCGCCAGCAGCCTGGGACTAGCGGGAGGGGGTGAGCAGTTCTTC
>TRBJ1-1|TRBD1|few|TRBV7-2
CASSSGAGGATEAFF
TGTGCCAGCAGCTCAGGGGCAGGGGGCGCGACTGAAGCTTTCTTT
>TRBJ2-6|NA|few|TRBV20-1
CSARDLGGANVLTF
TGCAGTGCTAGAGATCTAGGTGGGGCCAACGTCCTGACTTTC
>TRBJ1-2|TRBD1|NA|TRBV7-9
CASSQVGQGGGYTF
TGCGCCAGCAGCCAAGTTGGACAGGGAGGTGGCTACACCTTC
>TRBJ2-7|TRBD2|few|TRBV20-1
CSARESLAPPYEQYF
TGCAGTGCTAGAGAATCACTAGCGCCCCCCTACGAGCAGTACTTC
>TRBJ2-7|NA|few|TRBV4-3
CASSQDWGRLDEQYF
TGCGCCAGCAGCCAAGATTGGGGTCGTCTAGACGAGCAGTACTTC
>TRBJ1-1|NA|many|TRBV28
CASSLRSGLPEAFF
TGTGCCAGCAGTTTAAGATCAGGGTTGCCTGAAGCTTTCTTT
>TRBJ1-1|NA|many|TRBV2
CASSDDGGNTEAFF
TGTGCCAGCAGTGACGACGGAGGGAACACTGAAGCTTTCTTT
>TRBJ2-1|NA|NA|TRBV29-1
CSVEDSPRDSRIPSYNEQFF
TGCAGCGTTGAAGATAGCCCCCGGGACTCGAGGATCCCCTCCTACAATGAGCAGTTCTTC
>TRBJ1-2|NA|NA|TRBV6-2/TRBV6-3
CASSSLTGGYGYTF
TGTGCCAGCAGCTCGCTGACTGGTGGTTATGGCTACACCTTC
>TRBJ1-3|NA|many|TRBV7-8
CASSFAGTTGNTIYF
TGTGCCAGCAGCTTCGCCGGGACAACAGGAAACACCATATATTTT
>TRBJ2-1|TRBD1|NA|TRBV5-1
CASSLGQGAYEQFF
TGCGCCAGCAGCTTGGGACAGGGGGCCTACGAGCAGTTCTTC
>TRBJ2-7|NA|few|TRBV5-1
CASSPGTSTIYEQYF
TGCGCCAGCAGCCCTGGGACCTCTACGATTTACGAGCAGTACTTC
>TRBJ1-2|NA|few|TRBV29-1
CSAGRDIYGYTF
TGCAGCGCAGGGAGGGATATCTATGGCTACACCTTC
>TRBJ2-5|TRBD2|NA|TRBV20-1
CSASSWEGRGETQYF
TGCAGTGCCTCATCGTGGGAGGGCCGCGGGGAGACCCAGTACTTC
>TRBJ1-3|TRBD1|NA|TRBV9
CASSGGTAGNTIYF
TGTGCCAGCAGCGGCGGGACAGCTGGAAACACCATATATTTT
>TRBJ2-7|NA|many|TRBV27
CASSPARAEKYGEQYF
TGTGCCAGCAGCCCGGCGAGGGCAGAAAAATACGGCGAGCAGTACTTC
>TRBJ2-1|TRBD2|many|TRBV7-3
CASSASGYEQFF
TGTGCCAGCAGCGCTAGCGGGTATGAGCAGTTCTTC
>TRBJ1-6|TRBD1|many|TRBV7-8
CASSQTQGADSPLHF
TGTGCCAGCAGTCAGACCCAGGGGGCGGATTCACCCCTCCACTTT
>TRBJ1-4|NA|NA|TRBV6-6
CASSYRGNEKLFF
TGTGCCAGCAGTTACAGGGGGAATGAAAAACTGTTTTTT
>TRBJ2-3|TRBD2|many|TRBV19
CASSIRTSGSTDTQYF
TGTGCCAGTAGTATTCGGACTAGCGGGAGCACAGATACGCAGTATTTT
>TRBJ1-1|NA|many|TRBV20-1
CSARLVESNTEAFF
TGCAGTGCTAGGTTGGTGGAATCGAACACTGAAGCTTTCTTT
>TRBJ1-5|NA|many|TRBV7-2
CASSLGGGLGQPQHF
TGTGCCAGCAGCCTCGGTGGGGGGCTCGGACAGCCCCAGCATTTT
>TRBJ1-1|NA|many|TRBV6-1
CASSLGPSKNTEAFF
TGTGCCAGCAGTTTGGGACCGAGTAAGAACACTGAAGCTTTCTTT
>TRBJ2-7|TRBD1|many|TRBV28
CASATGGSSYEQYF
TGTGCCAGCGCGACAGGGGGCTCATCCTACGAGCAGTACTTC
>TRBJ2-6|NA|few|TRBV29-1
CSVEGMEGDRASSGANVLTF
TGCAGCGTTGAAGGTATGGAGGGCGACAGGGCCTCCTCTGGGGCCAACGTCCTGACTTTC
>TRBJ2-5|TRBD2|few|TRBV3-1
CASSRRLAGNQETQYF
TGTGCCAGCAGCAGACGACTAGCGGGGAACCAAGAGACCCAGTACTTC
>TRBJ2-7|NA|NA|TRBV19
CASSQGGGQRVPYEQYF
TGTGCCAGTAGTCAGGGGGGGGGACAGAGAGTACCCTACGAGCAGTACTTC
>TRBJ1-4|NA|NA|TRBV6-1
CASKKLFF
TGTGCCAGCAAAAAACTGTTTTTT
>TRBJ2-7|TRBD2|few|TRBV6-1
CASSYKLAGEGYEQYF
TGTGCCAGCAGCTACAAACTAGCGGGAGAGGGATACGAGCAGTACTTC
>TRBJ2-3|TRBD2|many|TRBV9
CASSVADERGSTDTQYF
TGTGCCAGCAGCGTAGCTGACGAGCGGGGTAGCACAGATACGCAGTATTTT
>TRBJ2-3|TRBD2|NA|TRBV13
CASSPRTSGVTDTQYF
TGTGCCAGCAGCCCCCGGACTAGCGGAGTCACAGATACGCAGTATTTT
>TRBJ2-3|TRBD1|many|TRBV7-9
CASRAGTASTDTQYF
TGTGCCAGCAGGGCTGGGACAGCCAGCACAGATACGCAGTATTTT
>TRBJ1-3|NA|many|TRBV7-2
CASSLVTAVSGNTIYF
TGTGCCAGCAGCTTAGTAACGGCTGTCTCTGGAAACACCATATATTTT
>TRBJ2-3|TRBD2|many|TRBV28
CASSLRGLAGGAALTDTQYF
TGTGCCAGCAGTTTAAGGGGACTAGCGGGAGGAGCAGCCCTAACAGATACGCAGTATTTT
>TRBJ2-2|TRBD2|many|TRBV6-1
CASSPPGGGNTGELFF
TGTGCCAGCAGTCCCCCTGGGGGGGGTAACACCGGGGAGCTGTTTTTT
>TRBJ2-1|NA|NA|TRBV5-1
CASSLGLDVEQFF
TGCGCCAGCAGCTTGGGACTAGATGTTGAGCAGTTCTTC
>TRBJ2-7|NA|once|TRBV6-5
CASSYAGLAYEQYF
TGTGCCAGCAGTTATGCGGGCCTAGCCTACGAGCAGTACTTC
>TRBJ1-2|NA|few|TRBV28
CASKTGLSGYTF
TGTGCCAGCAAGACCGGCCTCTCTGGCTACACCTTC
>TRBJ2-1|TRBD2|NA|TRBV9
CASSVVSGANEQFF
TGTGCCAGCAGCGTAGTTAGCGGGGCGAATGAGCAGTTCTTC
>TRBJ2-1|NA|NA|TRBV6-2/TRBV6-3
CASRLDHEQFF
TGTGCCAGCAGGTTGGATCATGAGCAGTTCTTC
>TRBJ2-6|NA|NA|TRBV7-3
CASSIAQGRWPSGANVLTF
TGTGCCAGCAGCATAGCACAGGGGAGGTGGCCATCTGGGGCCAACGTCCTGACTTTC
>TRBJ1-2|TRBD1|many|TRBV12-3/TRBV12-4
CASTRDWDRVAGYTF
TGTGCCAGCACCCGGGATTGGGACAGGGTCGCTGGCTACACCTTC
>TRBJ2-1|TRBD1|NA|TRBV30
CAYDRGTYNEQFF
TGTGCCTACGACAGGGGAACATACAATGAGCAGTTCTTC
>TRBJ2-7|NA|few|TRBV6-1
CATESNAEQYF
TGTGCCACCGAAAGTAACGCCGAGCAGTACTTC
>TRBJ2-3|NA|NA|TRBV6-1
CASSEASGLTDTQYF
TGTGCCAGCAGTGAAGCGTCAGGTTTAACAGATACGCAGTATTTT
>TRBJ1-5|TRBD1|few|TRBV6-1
CASIRTGFTNQPQHF
TGTGCCAGTATCAGGACAGGGTTTACCAATCAGCCCCAGCATTTT
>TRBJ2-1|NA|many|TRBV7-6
CASSLARGPVNEQFF
TGTGCCAGCAGCTTAGCGAGAGGGCCGGTCAATGAGCAGTTCTTC
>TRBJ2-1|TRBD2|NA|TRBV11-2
CASSPWRELEYNEQFF
TGTGCCAGCAGCCCTTGGCGGGAGCTGGAATACAATGAGCAGTTCTTC
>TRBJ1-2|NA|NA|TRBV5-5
CASSPDTGFYGCTF
TGTGCCAGCAGCCCCGATACAGGGTTCTATGGCTGCACCTTC
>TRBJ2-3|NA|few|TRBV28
CASSLGGNWDTQYF
TGTGCCAGCAGTTTAGGTGGAAACTGGGATACGCAGTATTTT
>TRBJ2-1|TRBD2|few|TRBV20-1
CSARDRLAVRGDEQFF
TGCAGTGCTAGAGATCGACTAGCGGTTAGGGGGGATGAGCAGTTCTTC
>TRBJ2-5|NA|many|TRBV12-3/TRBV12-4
CASSFDVRRETQYF
TGTGCCAGCAGTTTTGATGTCAGAAGAGAGACCCAGTACTTC
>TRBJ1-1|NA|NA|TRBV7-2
CASSLELQSSVAFF
TGTGCCAGCAGCTTAGAATTACAGTCGAGCGTAGCTTTCTTT